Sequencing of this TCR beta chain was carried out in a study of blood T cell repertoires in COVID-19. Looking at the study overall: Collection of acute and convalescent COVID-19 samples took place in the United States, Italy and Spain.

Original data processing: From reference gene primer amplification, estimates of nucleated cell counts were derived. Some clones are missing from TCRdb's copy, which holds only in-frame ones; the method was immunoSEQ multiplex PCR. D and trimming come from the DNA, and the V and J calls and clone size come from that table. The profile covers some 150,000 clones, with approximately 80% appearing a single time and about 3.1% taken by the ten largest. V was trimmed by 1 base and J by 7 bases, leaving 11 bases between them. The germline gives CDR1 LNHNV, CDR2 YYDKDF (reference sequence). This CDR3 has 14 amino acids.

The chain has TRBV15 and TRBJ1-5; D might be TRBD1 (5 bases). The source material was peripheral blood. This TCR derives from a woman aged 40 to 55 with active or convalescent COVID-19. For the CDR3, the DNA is TGTGCCACCAGCAGAGGGGTAGGGGTACAGCCCCAGCATTTT. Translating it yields CATSRGVGVQPQHF. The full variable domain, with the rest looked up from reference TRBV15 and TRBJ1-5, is DAMVIQNPRYQVTQFGKPVTLSCSQTLNHNVMYWYQQKSSQAPKLLFHYYDKDFNNEADTPDNFQSRRPNTSFCFLDIRSPGLGDTAMYLCATSRGVGVQPQHFGDGTRLSIL.